This T cell receptor beta chain was captured in a study of CD8+ T cells in alopecia areata. It was cDNA, reverse transcribed from extracted RNA, that served as the sequencing template. The protocol was immunoSEQ multiplex PCR, while the TCRdb copy is restricted to in-frame clones and leaves out a portion. The data hold more than 90,000 clones, with more than 30% observed a single time. The CDR3 sequence is 14 residues long. Germline V lookup: CDR1 SGHAT, CDR2 FQNNGV. V dropped 5 bases and J dropped 14 bases, with 21 bases sitting between them. Study conclusions and caveats: Alopecia totalis/universalis scalp especially showed more expanded CD8+ clones than normal scalp.

This clone was recorded a few times. Its antigen is as yet unknown. The genes are TRBV11-2 and TRBJ1-4, with D perhaps matching TRBD1 (6 bases). The source is a human donor with alopecia areata. Material: CD4+ T cells sorted from blood. The CDR3 DNA is TGTGCCAGCAGCCCGTTTAGCGAAACTAGGGGGCTGTTTTTT. Translation gives CASSPFSETRGLFF.